These 27 T cell receptor beta chains were all obtained from the same sample, sequenced in a study of T-cell memory formation after mild COVID-19. TCRdb independently ran MiXCR on the 5' RACE reads; one entry per CDR3 protein. The sample shows 170,000 or so distinct CDR3 sequences, about a fifth of them seen only once. The sequenced sample consisted of PBMCs or a T cell subset sorted from them (not recorded which). The origin of the receptors is an adult woman who had mild COVID-19 (a few samples of this study predate the infection). Cell type and time point are not known.

This clonotype has just a few counts. The chain joins TRBV12-3 or TRBV12-4 to TRBJ2-3, with D possibly called TRBD1 or TRBD2 (6 bases each). The CDR3 contains 19 residues. Trimming removed 3 bases at V and 4 bases at J, with 26 bases between. The CDR3 region has the DNA TGTGCCAGCAGTTTCCACCCGATACAGGGTGGGGGGCTCGCAGATACGCAGTATTTT. Encoded protein: CASSFHPIQGGGLADTQYF.

The chain carries TRBV12-3 or TRBV12-4 and TRBJ2-1; 15 nucleotides line up with TRBD2. The ends lost 5 bases at V and 6 bases at J; junction bases unmatched: 8. This CDR3 spans 17 amino acids. The CDR3 reads CASSQGLAGGPGNEQFF. The CDR3 DNA reads as TGTGCCAGCAGTCAAGGACTAGCGGGAGGGCCAGGCAATGAGCAGTTCTTC.

This clonotype was seen a handful of times. J is TRBJ2-3 and V is TRBV19, with TRBD2 as a possible D gene (6 bases). The length of the CDR3 is 17 residues. Germline-derived CDR1 and CDR2 are LNHDA and SQIVND (reference sequence). The V and J ends lost 5 bases and 2 bases respectively, with 20 bases between them. CDR3 coding DNA: TGTGCCAGTAGTGCCAGGCTTGCGGAGGGGTACACAGATACGCAGTATTTT. This sequence encodes CASSARLAEGYTDTQYF.

The V and J genes are TRBV5-1 and TRBJ2-7; D gene ambiguous. Per germline, CDR1 SGHRS and CDR2 YFSETQ. Trimming left V 1 base short and J 2 bases short, with 13 bases between. The CDR3 runs 15 residues. The chain's CDR3 is CASSLFQDQTYEQYF. CDR3 DNA: TGCGCCAGCAGCTTGTTCCAGGATCAAACCTACGAGCAGTACTTC.

This clonotype turned up a few times. This chain links TRBV7-9 with TRBJ1-1; D gene ambiguous. The CDR3 totals 14 residues. Trimming removed 5 bases at V and 7 bases at J, with 17 bases between. In germline, CDR1 is SEHNR, CDR2 FQNEAQ (reference sequence). CDR3: CASSAEGDWGEAFF. The CDR3 DNA reads as TGTGCCAGCAGCGCTGAAGGCGATTGGGGTGAAGCTTTCTTT.

The rearrangement links TRBV3-1 to TRBJ1-2, with 7 bases lining up with TRBD1. Germline CDR1 LGHDT, CDR2 YNNKEL (reference sequence). The length of the CDR3 is 14 residues. Unmatched junction bases numbered 10, after V lost 9 bases and J lost 3 bases. Here the CDR3 DNA reads TGTGCCAGTGGACCTAACAGGGGCGACTATGGCTACACCTTC. Translating gives CASGPNRGDYGYTF.

This clonotype was recorded a few times. V usage is TRBV11-2 and J usage is TRBJ2-7; no reliable D call. CDR1 SGHAT and CDR2 FQNNGV come from the germline V gene. Deletions cut 3 bases from V and 2 bases from J, with 11 bases between. This CDR3 contains 14 residues. The CDR3: CASSFQGPTYEQYF. As DNA, the CDR3 is TGTGCCAGCAGCTTCCAAGGCCCGACCTACGAGCAGTACTTC.

The sample holds a few counts of this clonotype. The chain combines TRBV29-1 with TRBJ1-5; the match to TRBD1 covers 7 bases. Germline values: CDR1 SQVTM, CDR2 ANQGSEA. This CDR3 has 13 residues. V lost 4 bases to trimming and J lost 4 bases; unmatched junction nucleotides: 4. The CDR3 DNA follows: TGCAGCGTTGGGACAGGCTTAAATCAGCCCCAGCATTTT. Its translation: CSVGTGLNQPQHF.

The rearrangement uses TRBV7-9 and TRBJ1-2; 7 bases are shared with TRBD1. CDR1 is SEHNR, CDR2 FQNEAQ, per germline (reference sequence). The CDR3 length is 15 residues. V gave up 7 bases and J gave up 1 base; unmatched junction bases: 9. CDR3 sequence (DNA): TGTGCCAGCAACGCACTCCGGGACAGTAACTATGGCTACACCTTC. Its protein product is CASNALRDSNYGYTF.

J is TRBJ2-4 and V is TRBV28; D remains unclear. Germline CDR1 reads MDHEN; CDR2 reads SYDVKM. V gave up 3 bases and J gave up 0 bases, with 9 bases separating them. CDR3 length equals 15 residues. CDR3 residues: CASSLGLLAKNIQYF. CDR3 nucleotides: TGTGCCAGCAGTTTGGGCTTACTAGCCAAAAACATTCAGTACTTC.

This clonotype was observed at least ten times. This rearrangement joins TRBV12-3 or TRBV12-4 to TRBJ2-3, with D perhaps TRBD1 (6 bases). The CDR3 length is 16 residues. With 3 bases removed from V and 1 base from J, the gap between germline ends came to 14 bases. CDR3 bases: TGTGCCAGCAGTTTTGAGGGGGTGTCGCGCACAGATACGCAGTATTTT. It encodes CASSFEGVSRTDTQYF.

The chain employs TRBV9 and TRBJ1-5; a possible D gene is TRBD1 (6 bases). CDR1 and CDR2 (germline): SGDLS, YYNGEE. V shed 3 bases and J shed 1 base, with 17 bases lying between them. The CDR3 runs to 17 residues. The CDR3 protein is CASSGNPRGTSNQPQHF. The CDR3 region has the DNA TGTGCCAGCAGCGGAAACCCGCGGGGGACAAGCAATCAGCCCCAGCATTTT.

The CDR3 region is CASSLTGWGKNIQYF. The CDR3 DNA is TGTGCCAGCAGCTTAACGGGGTGGGGCAAAAACATTCAGTACTTC. The V and J genes are TRBV7-3 and TRBJ2-4, with unresolved D. Germline V lookup: CDR1 SGHTA, CDR2 FQGTGA. Trimming stripped 0 bases from V and 3 bases from J, with 9 bases between. CDR3 length: 15 residues.

The genes are TRBV11-3 and TRBJ1-2, with TRBD1 as a possible D gene (6 bases). CDR3 size: 16 residues. Germline V gene data show CDR1 as SGHNT and CDR2 as YENEEA. V was clipped by 1 base and J by 8 bases, with 20 bases between them. Here the CDR3 reads CASSLATSGQREGYTF. CDR3 nucleotide sequence: TGTGCCAGCAGCTTAGCAACTTCAGGACAGCGGGAGGGCTACACCTTC.

The sample holds a few counts of this clonotype. The chain joins TRBV18 to TRBJ2-5, with 10 bases fitting TRBD2. The germline V gene has CDR1 KGHSH and CDR2 LQKENI. The J segment lost 3 bases and the V segment lost 2 bases, leaving 9 bases of the junction unmatched. CDR3 size: 17 residues. The CDR3 protein is CASSPRRAGGPEETQYF. CDR3 in DNA: TGTGCCAGCTCACCAAGGAGAGCGGGGGGGCCTGAAGAGACCCAGTACTTC. Based on the CDR3 plus reference TRBV18 and TRBJ2-5, the full variable domain is NAGVMQNPRHLVRRRGQEARLRCSPMKGHSHVYWYRQLPEEGLKFMVYLQKENIIDESGMPKERFSAEFPKEGPSILRIQQVVRGDSAAYFCASSPRRAGGPEETQYFGPGTRLLVL.

This clonotype was detected only a few times. The gene calls are TRBV7-3 and TRBJ2-5; D unclear. This CDR3 contains 13 residues. Germline V lookup: CDR1 SGHTA, CDR2 FQGTGA. Trimming shortened V by 2 bases and J by 6 bases, and 10 bases separated the two germline ends. The CDR3 nucleotides read TGTGCCAGCAGCTTAGATAACACGAAGACCCAGTACTTC. It codes for CASSLDNTKTQYF.

V gene TRBV5-1 combines with J gene TRBJ2-7, with 7 bases matching TRBD1. The CDR3 has 14 residues. In germline, CDR1 is SGHRS, CDR2 YFSETQ. V lost 3 bases to trimming and J lost 3 bases; unmatched junction nucleotides: 6. The CDR3 loop is CASSSRQGHYEQYF. The CDR3 region has the DNA TGCGCCAGCAGCTCGAGACAGGGCCACTACGAGCAGTACTTC.

This rearrangement joins TRBV7-2 to TRBJ2-7; 9 nucleotides match TRBD1. CDR1 and CDR2 from the germline V gene are SGHTA and FQGNSA. The CDR3 loop spans 15 amino acids. Losses at the gene ends were 5 bases for V and 0 bases for J; bases not matched to a gene: 5. CDR3 protein: CASSHTGQGSYEQYF. The CDR3 DNA reads as TGTGCCAGCAGCCACACGGGACAGGGCTCCTACGAGCAGTACTTC.

The V call is TRBV15, the J call TRBJ2-1; 9 bases are a match to TRBD2. J lost 10 bases, V lost 1 base, and 11 bases had no gene match. The CDR3 runs 16 residues. Germline CDR1 reads LNHNV; CDR2 reads YYDKDF (reference sequence). The CDR3 loop is CATSRGGSGRSREQFF. In DNA, the CDR3 is TGTGCCACCAGCAGAGGGGGTAGCGGGAGATCTAGAGAGCAGTTCTTC.

This clonotype has a count of ten or more. The chain joins TRBV19 to TRBJ1-4; maybe TRBD1 (6 bases). The ends were cut back, 1 base at V and 8 bases at J, with 11 bases in the middle. This CDR3 comprises 14 residues. Per the germline V gene, CDR1 is LNHDA and CDR2 is SQIVND (reference sequence). CDR3 protein: CASSIAGHEEKLFF. CDR3 coding DNA: TGTGCCAGTAGTATAGCGGGACACGAAGAAAAACTGTTTTTT.

This clonotype was recorded a few times. V and J are TRBV6-1 and TRBJ2-3; D perhaps matches TRBD1 (6 bases). Germline V gives CDR1 MNHNS, CDR2 SASEGT. The CDR3 loop spans 16 amino acids. Trimming cost V 3 bases and J 1 base, with 14 bases left between them. In DNA form, the CDR3 reads TGTGCCAGCAGTGAGAGTCGGGCAGGGGGCACAGATACGCAGTATTTT. This sequence encodes CASSESRAGGTDTQYF.

In DNA form, the CDR3 reads TGTGCCAGCAGCTTAGCGCCGAGCGGGAGTTCAGATACGCAGTATTTT. Protein sequence: CASSLAPSGSSDTQYF. The chain joins TRBV7-6 to TRBJ2-3, with 8 bases identical to TRBD2. Germline V gene sequence: CDR1 SGHVS, CDR2 FNYEAQ. V shed 0 bases and J 4 bases; nucleotides not matched to a gene: 6. The CDR3 totals 16 residues. Looking up the rest from reference TRBV7-6 and TRBJ2-3 gives the full variable domain: GAGVSQSPRYKVTKRGQDVALRCDPISGHVSLYWYRQALGQGPEFLTYFNYEAQQDKSGLPNDRFSAERPEGSISTLTIQRTEQRDSAMYRCASSLAPSGSSDTQYFGPGTRLTVL.

V usage is TRBV7-8 and J usage is TRBJ2-1; TRBD2 is a possible D gene (6 bases). Germline V CDR1 and CDR2: SGHVS, FQNEAQ. This CDR3 spans 18 amino acids. The germline V and J ends were trimmed by 1 base and 3 bases, with 19 bases remaining between them. The CDR3 spells CASSLGPREIRVYNEQFF. Written as DNA, the CDR3 is TGTGCCAGCAGCTTAGGGCCTCGGGAGATAAGGGTCTACAATGAGCAGTTCTTC.

This clonotype has more than one count but fewer than ten. The V call is TRBV3-1, the J call TRBJ1-2; TRBD1 agrees at 7 bases. Losses at the gene ends were 1 base for V and 5 bases for J; bases not matched to a gene: 4. Germline CDR1 LGHDT, CDR2 YNNKEL (reference sequence). This CDR3 spans 14 amino acids. CDR3 amino acids: CASSQGQGRYGYTF. The CDR3 region has the DNA TGTGCCAGCAGCCAAGGACAGGGAAGGTATGGCTACACCTTC. Full variable domain (rest looked up from reference TRBV3-1 and TRBJ1-2): DTAVSQTPKYLVTQMGNDKSIKCEQNLGHDTMYWYKQDSKKFLKIMFSYNNKELIINETVPNRFSPKSPDKAHLNLHINSLELGDSAVYFCASSQGQGRYGYTFGSGTRLTVV.

The chain carries TRBV19 and TRBJ1-5; D is undetermined. Germline V CDR1 and CDR2: LNHDA, SQIVND (reference sequence). The CDR3 has 13 amino acids. Trimming took off 3 bases at V and 6 bases at J, with 9 bases between the two ends. The CDR3 region is CASSIGIIQPQHF. CDR3 sequence (DNA): TGTGCCAGTAGTATCGGTATTATTCAGCCCCAGCATTTT.

The table lists this clonotype with a few counts. The chain employs TRBV7-6 and TRBJ2-5; D is unclear. V was pared by 5 bases and J by 1 base, with 5 bases between. This CDR3 is built from 12 residues. Germline values: CDR1 SGHVS, CDR2 FNYEAQ. The CDR3 DNA follows: TGTGCCAGCAGCCCCCTCCAAGAGACCCAGTACTTC. This translates into CASSPLQETQYF.

J is TRBJ2-3 and V is TRBV4-1, with D unclear. Trimming removed 0 bases from V and 4 bases from J, with 8 bases in between. The CDR3 spans 14 residues. The germline V gene encodes CDR1 MGHRA and CDR2 YSYEKL. The CDR3 nucleotides read TGCGCCAGCAGCCAAGATCCCGGGTCAGATACGCAGTATTTT. It translates to CASSQDPGSDTQYF.